The 32 T cell receptor beta chains below were found in one sample sequenced in a study of cytomegalovirus exposure and HLA in healthy donors. The PCR ran on 60 Vbeta and 13 Jbeta primers. Using immunoSEQ multiplex PCR, the repertoire was profiled, and TCRdb retains in-frame clones only, with some absent. This table holds fewer than 200,000 clones, around 80% found once. Sequencing was carried out using PBMCs. The source is a woman in her forties or fifties in good health and CMV-seronegative.

This clone was counted only a few times. This chain joins TRBV6-4 and TRBJ2-1; 13 nucleotides agree with TRBD2. The V segment lost 4 bases and the J segment 7 bases; nucleotides outside the gene matches: 1. The CDR3 has 14 residues. Germline V gene lookup returns CDR1 MRHNA and CDR2 SNTAGT. CDR3 sequence: CASSATSGGNEQFF. The CDR3 bases are TGTGCCAGCAGTGCGACTAGCGGGGGGAATGAGCAGTTCTTC.

CDR3 nucleotide sequence: TGCGCCAGCAGCCTCGGGACATTTGACAATGAGCAGTTCTTC. Protein product: CASSLGTFDNEQFF. V usage is TRBV5-1 and J usage is TRBJ2-1, with a weak D call TRBD1 (6 bases). V was cut by 4 bases and J by 5 bases, with 13 bases left in between. CDR1 and CDR2 from the germline V gene are SGHRS and YFSETQ. This CDR3 contains 14 residues.

The rearrangement uses TRBV5-1 and TRBJ1-4, with a possible D match to TRBD1 (6 bases). Germline lookup yields CDR1 SGHRS and CDR2 YFSETQ. Between the trimmed V and J ends, which lost 5 bases and 5 bases, there was a span of 13 bases. This CDR3 has 14 residues. CDR3 sequence reads: CASRIGGSNEKLFF. DNA for the CDR3: TGCGCCAGCAGAATAGGGGGTTCGAATGAAAAACTGTTTTTT.

The rearrangement links TRBV9 to TRBJ1-2; 8 bases fit TRBD1. Germline V lookup: CDR1 SGDLS, CDR2 YYNGEE. The CDR3 has 15 amino acids. J was trimmed by 5 bases and V by 3 bases; bases with no gene match: 9. DNA for the CDR3: TGTGCCAGCAGCGCCCTGGGAGGGACAGGTTATGGCTACACCTTC. Amino acid sequence: CASSALGGTGYGYTF.

The gene calls are TRBV11-2 and TRBJ2-3, with D unresolved. The germline V gene has CDR1 SGHAT and CDR2 FQNNGV. The V and J ends lost 7 bases and 0 bases respectively, with 14 bases between them. The length of the CDR3 is 15 residues. In DNA, the CDR3 is TGTGCCAGCAACCATGAGACTCGCAGCACAGATACGCAGTATTTT. It encodes CASNHETRSTDTQYF.

The chain couples TRBV7-9 to TRBJ2-2; 10 bases are shared with TRBD1. V was clipped by 2 bases and J by 3 bases; unmatched bases: 3. The CDR3 has 16 amino acids. Germline loops: CDR1 SEHNR, CDR2 FQNEAQ (reference sequence). CDR3 in DNA: TGTGCCAGCAGCTTATTAGGGACAGGGGACACCGGGGAGCTGTTTTTT. It is translated as CASSLLGTGDTGELFF. Filled out from reference TRBV7-9 and TRBJ2-2, the complete variable domain reads DTGVSQNPRHKITKRGQNVTFRCDPISEHNRLYWYRQTLGQGPEFLTYFQNEAQLEKSRLLSDRFSAERPKGSFSTLEIQRTEQGDSAMYLCASSLLGTGDTGELFFGEGSRLTVL.

A note on this clone: Distinct nucleotide sequences in the sample also encode this CDR3. V usage is TRBV7-2 and J usage is TRBJ1-5; D call uncertain. The CDR3 has 15 residues. Trimming pared 1 base from V and 2 bases from J, leaving 9 bases between. Germline CDR1 SGHTA, CDR2 FQGNSA. The CDR3 DNA follows: TGTGCCAGCAGCTTAGATCTCGGGGGCAATCAGCCCCAGCATTTT. As protein: CASSLDLGGNQPQHF.

The CDR3 loop reads CAWSGQDYQPQHF. DNA of the CDR3: TGTGCCTGGAGTGGACAGGACTATCAGCCCCAGCATTTT. The V call is TRBV30, the J call TRBJ1-5; D might be TRBD1 (6 bases). V was trimmed by 1 base and J by 5 bases, leaving 9 bases between them. Germline values: CDR1 GTSNPN, CDR2 SVGIG (reference sequence). CDR3 length equals 13 residues.

This chain connects TRBV5-6 to TRBJ2-1, with 8 bases matching TRBD2. The V gene end was trimmed by 7 bases and the J gene end by 2 bases; junction bases not matched to a gene: 5. CDR1 and CDR2 (germline): SGHDT, YYEEEE. This CDR3 has 14 residues. In DNA form, the CDR3 reads TGTGCCAGCCGAACTAGCGGAACCTACAATGAGCAGTTCTTC. This translates into CASRTSGTYNEQFF. Variable domain in full (rest from reference TRBV5-6 and TRBJ2-1): DAGVTQSPTHLIKTRGQQVTLRCSPKSGHDTVSWYQQALGQGPQFIFQYYEEEERQRGNFPDRFSGHQFPNYSSELNVNALLLGDSALYLCASRTSGTYNEQFFGPGTRLTVL.

J is TRBJ2-2 and V is TRBV5-1; 8 bases align to TRBD2. V dropped 5 bases and J dropped 4; count of bases not matched to a gene: 4. CDR1 is SGHRS, CDR2 YFSETQ, per germline. CDR3 length equals 14 residues. Here the CDR3 DNA reads TGCGCCAGCAGGGAAGCGGGAGTCACCGGGGAGCTGTTTTTT. It codes for CASREAGVTGELFF.

V usage is TRBV18 and J usage is TRBJ2-2; 12 bases are a match to TRBD2. Germline values: CDR1 KGHSH, CDR2 LQKENI. Germline trimming cut 2 bases from V and 5 bases from J; bases unmatched to any gene: 3. CDR3 length equals 16 residues. CDR3 sequence reads: CASSPRLAGVTGELFF. CDR3 nucleotides: TGTGCCAGCTCACCAAGACTAGCGGGGGTAACCGGGGAGCTGTTTTTT.

V and J are TRBV29-1 and TRBJ1-5; D gene ambiguous. Germline CDR1 SQVTM, CDR2 ANQGSEA. The CDR3 is 13 residues long. Between the trimmed V and J ends, which lost 1 base and 4 bases, there was a span of 8 bases. CDR3 protein: CSVEGGPNQPQHF. CDR3 bases: TGCAGCGTTGAAGGAGGGCCAAATCAGCCCCAGCATTTT.

The chain has TRBV27 and TRBJ2-2, with TRBD2 matching 13 bases. CDR1 MNHEY and CDR2 SMNVEV come from the germline V gene (reference sequence). V trimming: 6 bases; J trimming: 2 bases; junction bases outside the gene matches: 0. This CDR3 comprises 15 residues. CDR3 loop: CASRGLAGNTGELFF. The DNA for the CDR3 is TGTGCCAGCAGGGGACTAGCGGGAAACACCGGGGAGCTGTTTTTT.

The chain recombines TRBV25-1 with TRBJ2-3, with D unresolved. Germline CDR1 and CDR2: MGHDK and SYGVNS. Trimming took off 3 bases at V and 0 bases at J, with 7 bases between the two ends. This CDR3 has 14 residues. CDR3 sequence: CASSDPTSTDTQYF. CDR3 sequence (DNA): TGTGCCAGCAGTGATCCGACTAGCACAGATACGCAGTATTTT.

This chain connects TRBV7-3 to TRBJ1-2, with 7 bases fitting TRBD1. V lost 3 bases and J lost 6; bases outside the gene matches: 4. The CDR3 runs 13 residues. Germline V gene lookup returns CDR1 SGHTA and CDR2 FQGTGA. The CDR3 loop is CASSFLGGDGYTF. The CDR3 DNA sequence: TGTGCCAGCAGCTTTCTAGGGGGCGATGGCTACACCTTC.

This chain uses TRBV19 with TRBJ2-7; 8 bases fit TRBD2. There are 14 residues in the CDR3. CDR1 LNHDA and CDR2 SQIVND come from the germline V gene (reference sequence). With V trimmed by 5 bases and J by 3 bases, 6 bases remained unmatched. The CDR3 DNA is TGTGCCAGTAGTGCAGCGGGAGCTTACTACGAGCAGTACTTC. It codes for CASSAAGAYYEQYF.

The chain carries TRBV10-3 and TRBJ1-5; D is possibly TRBD1 (6 bases). Deletions cut 11 bases from V and 5 bases from J, with 13 bases between. Per germline, CDR1 ENHRY and CDR2 SYGVKD. The CDR3 contains 12 residues. The CDR3 sequence: CAVRDTDQPQHF. The CDR3 DNA is TGTGCCGTCCGGGACACAGATCAGCCCCAGCATTTT.

A few counts support this clone. This sample also contains other DNA sequences that code for the same CDR3. The chain joins TRBV5-1 to TRBJ2-3; 8 bases are a match to TRBD2. This CDR3 region has 15 residues. The V gene end was trimmed by 0 bases and the J gene end by 5 bases; junction bases not matched to a gene: 5. CDR1 is SGHRS and CDR2 is YFSETQ in the germline V gene. This CDR3 reads CASSLAGGQGDTQYF. CDR3 sequence (DNA): TGCGCCAGCAGCTTGGCGGGAGGGCAGGGAGATACGCAGTATTTT.

There are a few counts of this clone. The chain recombines TRBV5-4 with TRBJ2-4; 13 positions match TRBD2. Per germline, CDR1 SGHNT and CDR2 YYREEE (reference sequence). V trimming: 3 bases; J trimming: 0 bases; junction bases outside the gene matches: 9. The CDR3 has 19 residues. The CDR3 coding sequence is TGTGCCAGCAGCTACCGACTAGCGGGAGGATCCTTAGCCAAAAACATTCAGTACTTC. The encoded protein is CASSYRLAGGSLAKNIQYF.

The chain couples TRBV14 to TRBJ2-7; TRBD2 might be the D (7 bases). The CDR3 covers 15 residues. Germline V CDR1 and CDR2: SGHDN, FVKESK. V gave up 6 bases and J gave up 0 bases, with 15 bases separating them. The CDR3 reads CASRRRGGSSYEQYF. CDR3 DNA sequence: TGTGCCAGCAGACGCAGGGGAGGGAGCTCCTACGAGCAGTACTTC. Full variable domain (remainder filled in from reference TRBV14 and TRBJ2-7): EAGVTQFPSHSVIEKGQTVTLRCDPISGHDNLYWYRRVMGKEIKFLLHFVKESKQDESGMPNNRFLAERTGGTYSTLKVQPAELEDSGVYFCASRRRGGSSYEQYFGPGTRLTVT.

Details on this clone: This sample also contains other DNA sequences that code for the same CDR3. The chain couples TRBV7-8 to TRBJ1-2, with 8 nucleotides matching TRBD1. CDR1 is SGHVS, CDR2 FQNEAQ, per germline. The CDR3 length is 14 residues. V lost 4 bases and J lost 7; bases outside the gene matches: 8. The CDR3 loop is CASSSGMTGVGYTF. CDR3 bases: TGTGCCAGCAGCTCAGGCATGACAGGGGTTGGCTACACCTTC.

The chain links TRBV5-1 to TRBJ2-1; possibly TRBD1 for D (6 bases). This CDR3 has 15 amino acids. Trimming stripped 4 bases from V and 8 bases from J, with 19 bases between. Per germline, CDR1 SGHRS and CDR2 YFSETQ. In DNA, the CDR3 is TGCGCCAGCAGCCATGACAGGCTCAATACCTATGAGCAGTTCTTC. Translated, it gives CASSHDRLNTYEQFF.

The J gene is TRBJ2-2, the V gene TRBV18; D remains ambiguous. Trimming pared 5 bases from V and 0 bases from J, leaving 13 bases between. This CDR3 is 16 amino acids long. The germline V gene has CDR1 KGHSH and CDR2 LQKENI. The CDR3 loop reads CASSATSRPNTGELFF. The DNA of the CDR3 is TGTGCCAGCTCAGCCACATCCAGGCCGAACACCGGGGAGCTGTTTTTT.

This chain connects TRBV2 to TRBJ2-2; TRBD1 might be the D (5 bases). Trimming pared 8 bases from V and 1 base from J, leaving 11 bases between. The CDR3 runs 14 residues. Germline loops: CDR1 SNHLY, CDR2 FYNNEI. CDR3: CASERQRNTGELFF. CDR3 DNA: TGTGCCAGCGAGAGACAGAGGAACACCGGGGAGCTGTTTTTT.

The chain links TRBV27 to TRBJ2-1; TRBD2 agrees at 9 bases. The CDR3 sequence is 15 residues long. The germline V gene has CDR1 MNHEY and CDR2 SMNVEV (reference sequence). Unmatched junction bases numbered 8, after V lost 7 bases and J lost 4 bases. CDR3 bases: TGTGCCAGCACCATAGCGGGAGCGGGGTACAATGAGCAGTTCTTC. This gives the protein CASTIAGAGYNEQFF.

The chain recombines TRBV27 with TRBJ2-1; perhaps TRBD2 as D (7 bases). The CDR3 totals 15 residues. The V and J ends lost 3 bases and 0 bases respectively, with 9 bases between them. The germline V gene encodes CDR1 MNHEY and CDR2 SMNVEV (reference sequence). CDR3 residues: CASSLGGPSYNEQFF. The DNA for the CDR3 is TGTGCCAGCAGTTTGGGGGGGCCCTCCTACAATGAGCAGTTCTTC.

The V and J genes are TRBV2 and TRBJ2-3, with D possibly TRBD1 on 7 matching bases. Germline V CDR1 and CDR2: SNHLY, FYNNEI. The CDR3 covers 16 residues. With 0 bases removed from V and 3 bases from J, the gap between germline ends came to 13 bases. CDR3 residues: CASSEARAGGTDTQYF. The CDR3 region has the DNA TGTGCCAGCAGTGAAGCGAGGGCAGGGGGGACAGATACGCAGTATTTT. Supplemented by reference TRBV2 and TRBJ2-3, the full variable domain reads EPEVTQTPSHQVTQMGQEVILRCVPISNHLYFYWYRQILGQKVEFLVSFYNNEISEKSEIFDDQFSVERPDGSNFTLKIRSTKLEDSAMYFCASSEARAGGTDTQYFGPGTRLTVL.

V is TRBV9 and J is TRBJ2-7; D ambiguous. Germline values: CDR1 SGDLS, CDR2 YYNGEE. The CDR3 is 15 residues long. V was cut by 0 bases and J by 1 base, with 11 bases left in between. CDR3 in amino acids: CASSVGPAPSYEQYF. In DNA, the CDR3 is TGTGCCAGCAGCGTAGGCCCAGCGCCTTCCTACGAGCAGTACTTC.

This clone came up a few times. This rearrangement joins TRBV28 to TRBJ2-3; 7 bases map to TRBD1. This CDR3 has 19 residues. V was clipped by 1 base and J by 2 bases; unmatched bases: 15. Germline values: CDR1 MDHEN, CDR2 SYDVKM. CDR3 sequence reads: CASSLSPPTGYPNTDTQYF. The CDR3 DNA reads TGTGCCAGCAGTTTATCCCCCCCGACAGGGTACCCCAACACAGATACGCAGTATTTT.

This rearrangement joins TRBV19 to TRBJ2-4, with 8 bases lining up with TRBD1. CDR3 length: 14 residues. V gave up 5 bases and J gave up 8 bases; unmatched junction bases: 8. Germline lookup yields CDR1 LNHDA and CDR2 SQIVND (reference sequence). The DNA of the CDR3 is TGTGCCAGTAGTCCAGGGACAGGCGGGGACATTCAGTACTTC. This sequence encodes CASSPGTGGDIQYF.

The chain couples TRBV28 to TRBJ2-7, with 7 bases matching TRBD1. Germline V CDR1 and CDR2: MDHEN, SYDVKM. J gave up 2 bases and V 6 bases, and 4 bases lay outside the gene matches. CDR3 length: 13 amino acids. This CDR3 reads CASSPGQTYEQYF. For the CDR3, the DNA is TGTGCCAGCAGCCCGGGACAGACCTACGAGCAGTACTTC.

V gene TRBV28 combines with J gene TRBJ1-2; the D is unclear. This CDR3 spans 15 amino acids. The germline V and J ends were trimmed by 2 bases and 5 bases, with 15 bases remaining between them. Germline V gene lookup returns CDR1 MDHEN and CDR2 SYDVKM. In nucleotides, the CDR3 is TGTGCCAGCAGTTTAAGGGTAGGGAGCACGTATGGCTACACCTTC. It encodes CASSLRVGSTYGYTF.